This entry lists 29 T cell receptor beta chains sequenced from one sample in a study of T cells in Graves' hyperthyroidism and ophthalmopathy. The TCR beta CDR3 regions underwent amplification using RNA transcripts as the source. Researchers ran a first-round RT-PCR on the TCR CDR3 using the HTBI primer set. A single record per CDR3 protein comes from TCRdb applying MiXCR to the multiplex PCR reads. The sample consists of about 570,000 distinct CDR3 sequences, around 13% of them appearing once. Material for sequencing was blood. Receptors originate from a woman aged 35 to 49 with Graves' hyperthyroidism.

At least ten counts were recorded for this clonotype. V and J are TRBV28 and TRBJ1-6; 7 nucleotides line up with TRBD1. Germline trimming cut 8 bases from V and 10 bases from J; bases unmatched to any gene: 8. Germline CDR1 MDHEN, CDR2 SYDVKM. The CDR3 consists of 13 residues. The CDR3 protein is CASQGQQRSPLHF. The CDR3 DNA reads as TGTGCCAGCCAGGGACAGCAAAGGTCACCCCTCCACTTT. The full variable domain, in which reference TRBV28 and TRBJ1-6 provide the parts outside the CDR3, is DVKVTQSSRYLVKRTGEKVFLECVQDMDHENMFWYRQDPGLGLRLIYFSYDVKMKEKGDIPEGYSVSREKKERFSLILESASTNQTSMYLCASQGQQRSPLHFGNGTRLTVT.

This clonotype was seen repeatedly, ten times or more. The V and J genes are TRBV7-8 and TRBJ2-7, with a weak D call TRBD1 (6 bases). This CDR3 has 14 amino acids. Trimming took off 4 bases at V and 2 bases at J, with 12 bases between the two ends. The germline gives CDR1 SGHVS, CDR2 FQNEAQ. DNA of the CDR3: TGTGCCAGCAGCTCTCGGGACACCGCCTACGAGCAGTACTTC. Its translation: CASSSRDTAYEQYF.

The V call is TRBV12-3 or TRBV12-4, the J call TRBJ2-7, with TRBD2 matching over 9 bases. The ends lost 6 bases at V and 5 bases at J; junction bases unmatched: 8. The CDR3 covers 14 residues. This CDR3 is CASRLSGSWDEQYF. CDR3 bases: TGTGCCAGCAGACTTAGCGGGAGTTGGGACGAGCAGTACTTC.

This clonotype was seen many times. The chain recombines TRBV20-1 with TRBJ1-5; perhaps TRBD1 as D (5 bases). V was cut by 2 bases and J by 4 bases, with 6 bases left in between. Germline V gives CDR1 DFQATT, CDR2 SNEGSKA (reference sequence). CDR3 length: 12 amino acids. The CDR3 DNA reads TGCAGTGCTAGAAGGGGTAATCAGCCCCAGCATTTT. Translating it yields CSARRGNQPQHF.

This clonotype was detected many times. As DNA, the CDR3 is TGCAGTGCTAGCCCGCCGGTCGGGGCGGAAAACACAGATACGCAGTATTTT. Its translation: CSASPPVGAENTDTQYF. The rearrangement links TRBV20-1 to TRBJ2-3, with D perhaps being TRBD1 or TRBD2 (5 bases each). V was pared by 3 bases and J by 2 bases, with 21 bases between. CDR3 size: 17 residues. Germline V CDR1 and CDR2: DFQATT, SNEGSKA (reference sequence).

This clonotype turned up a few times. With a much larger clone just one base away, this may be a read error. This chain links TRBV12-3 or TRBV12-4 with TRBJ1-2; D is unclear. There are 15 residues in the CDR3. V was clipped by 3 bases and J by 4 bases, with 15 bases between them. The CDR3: CASSFFHRHSYGYTF. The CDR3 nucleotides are TGTGCCAGCAGTTTCTTCCACAGACACAGCTATGGCTACACCTTC.

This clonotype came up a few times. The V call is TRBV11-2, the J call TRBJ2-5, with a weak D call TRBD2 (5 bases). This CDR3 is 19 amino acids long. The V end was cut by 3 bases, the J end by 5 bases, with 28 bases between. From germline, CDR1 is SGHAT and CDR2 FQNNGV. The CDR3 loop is CASSFETPGINAAKETQYF. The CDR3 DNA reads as TGTGCCAGCAGCTTCGAGACGCCGGGGATTAATGCAGCCAAGGAGACCCAGTACTTC.

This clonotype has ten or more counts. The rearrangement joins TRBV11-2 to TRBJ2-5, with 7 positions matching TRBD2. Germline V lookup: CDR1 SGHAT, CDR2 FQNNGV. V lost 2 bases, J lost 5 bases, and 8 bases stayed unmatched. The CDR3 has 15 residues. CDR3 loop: CASSLFAGDGETQYF. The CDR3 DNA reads TGTGCCAGCAGCTTATTTGCGGGAGACGGGGAGACCCAGTACTTC.

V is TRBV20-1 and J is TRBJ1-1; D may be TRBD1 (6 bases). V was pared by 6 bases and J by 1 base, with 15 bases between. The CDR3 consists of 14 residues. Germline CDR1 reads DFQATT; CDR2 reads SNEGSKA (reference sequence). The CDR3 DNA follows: TGCAGTGCGGCCAGGGGACCTTCGAACACTGAAGCTTTCTTT. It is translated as CSAARGPSNTEAFF.

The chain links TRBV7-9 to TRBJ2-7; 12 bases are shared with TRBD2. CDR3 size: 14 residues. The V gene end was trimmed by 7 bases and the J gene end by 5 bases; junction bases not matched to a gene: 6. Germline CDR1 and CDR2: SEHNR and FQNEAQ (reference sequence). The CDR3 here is CASTLAGGPNEQYF. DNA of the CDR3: TGTGCCAGCACTCTAGCGGGAGGGCCGAACGAGCAGTACTTC.

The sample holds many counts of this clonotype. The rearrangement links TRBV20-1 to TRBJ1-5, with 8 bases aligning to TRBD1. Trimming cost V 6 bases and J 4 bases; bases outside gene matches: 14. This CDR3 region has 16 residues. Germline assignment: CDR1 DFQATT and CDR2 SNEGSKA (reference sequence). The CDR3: CSALAVGQVGNQPQHF. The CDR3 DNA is TGCAGTGCCCTTGCCGTGGGACAGGTGGGAAATCAGCCCCAGCATTTT.

In nucleotides, the CDR3 is TGCAGCGTTGCTACAGGGGGAGGGTGGTACAATGAGCAGTTCTTC. Protein product: CSVATGGGWYNEQFF. The chain is built from TRBV29-1 and TRBJ2-1; D is perhaps TRBD1 (8 bases). The CDR3 spans 15 residues. Germline V gene lookup returns CDR1 SQVTM and CDR2 ANQGSEA. The V end lost 4 bases, the J end lost 4 bases, and 17 bases lay between the germline ends.

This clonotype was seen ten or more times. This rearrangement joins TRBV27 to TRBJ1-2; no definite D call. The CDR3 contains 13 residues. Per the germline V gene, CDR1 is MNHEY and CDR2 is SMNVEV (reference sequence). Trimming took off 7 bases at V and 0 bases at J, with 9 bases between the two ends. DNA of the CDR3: TGTGCCAGCACCGTTACCCCTAACTATGGCTACACCTTC. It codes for CASTVTPNYGYTF.

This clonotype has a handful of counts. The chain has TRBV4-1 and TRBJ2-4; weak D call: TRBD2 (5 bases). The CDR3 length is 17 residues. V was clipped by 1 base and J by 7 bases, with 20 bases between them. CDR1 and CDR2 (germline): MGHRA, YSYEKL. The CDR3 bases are TGCGCCAGCAGCCAAGTGGTTCGGGATTACATGGAGAACATTCAGTACTTC. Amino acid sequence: CASSQVVRDYMENIQYF.

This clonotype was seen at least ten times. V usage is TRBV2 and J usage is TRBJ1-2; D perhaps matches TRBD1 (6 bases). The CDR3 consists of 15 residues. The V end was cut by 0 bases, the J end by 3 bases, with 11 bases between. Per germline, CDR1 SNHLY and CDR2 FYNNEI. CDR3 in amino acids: CASSEATGNHYGYTF. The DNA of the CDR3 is TGTGCCAGCAGTGAAGCCACAGGGAATCACTATGGCTACACCTTC.

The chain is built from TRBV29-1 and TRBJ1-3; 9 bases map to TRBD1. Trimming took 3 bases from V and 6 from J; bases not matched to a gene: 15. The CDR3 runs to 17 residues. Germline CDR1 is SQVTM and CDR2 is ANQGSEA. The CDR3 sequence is CSVEPGQGVWRENTIYF. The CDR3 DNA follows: TGCAGCGTTGAGCCGGGACAGGGAGTTTGGAGAGAAAACACCATATATTTT.

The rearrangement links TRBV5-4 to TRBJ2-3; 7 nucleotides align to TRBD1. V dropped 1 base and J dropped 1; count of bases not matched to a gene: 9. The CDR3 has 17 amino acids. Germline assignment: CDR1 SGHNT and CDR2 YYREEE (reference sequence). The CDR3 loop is CASSLSSGTAGTDTQYF. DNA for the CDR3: TGTGCCAGCAGCTTGTCGTCCGGGACAGCGGGCACAGATACGCAGTATTTT.

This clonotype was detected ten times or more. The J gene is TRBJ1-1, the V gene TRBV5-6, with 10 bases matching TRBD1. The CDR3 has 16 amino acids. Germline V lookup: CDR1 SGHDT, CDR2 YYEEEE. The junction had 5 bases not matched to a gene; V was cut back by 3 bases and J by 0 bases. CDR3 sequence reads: CASSSGTGELNTEAFF. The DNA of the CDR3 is TGTGCCAGCAGCTCGGGGACAGGGGAATTGAACACTGAAGCTTTCTTT.

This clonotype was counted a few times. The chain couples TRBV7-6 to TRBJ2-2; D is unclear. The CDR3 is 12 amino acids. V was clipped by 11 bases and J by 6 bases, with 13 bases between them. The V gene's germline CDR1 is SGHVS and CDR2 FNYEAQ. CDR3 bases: TGTGCCTTAACTGGCGGCTCCGGGGAGCTGTTTTTT. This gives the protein CALTGGSGELFF. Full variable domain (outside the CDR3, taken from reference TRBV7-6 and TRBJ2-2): GAGVSQSPRYKVTKRGQDVALRCDPISGHVSLYWYRQALGQGPEFLTYFNYEAQQDKSGLPNDRFSAERPEGSISTLTIQRTEQRDSAMYRCALTGGSGELFFGEGSRLTVL.

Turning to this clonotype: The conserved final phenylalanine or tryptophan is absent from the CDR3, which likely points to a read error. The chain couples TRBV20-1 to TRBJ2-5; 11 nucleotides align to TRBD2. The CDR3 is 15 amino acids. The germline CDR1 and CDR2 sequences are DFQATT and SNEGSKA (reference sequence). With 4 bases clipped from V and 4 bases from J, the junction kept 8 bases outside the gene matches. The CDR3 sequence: CSAILLAGEGETQYS. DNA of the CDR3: TGCAGTGCTATCCTACTAGCGGGGGAGGGAGAGACCCAGTACTCC.

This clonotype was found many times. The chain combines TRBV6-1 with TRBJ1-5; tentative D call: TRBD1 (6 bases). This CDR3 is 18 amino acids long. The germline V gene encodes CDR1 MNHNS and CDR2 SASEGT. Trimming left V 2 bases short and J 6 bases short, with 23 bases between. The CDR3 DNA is TGTGCCAGCAGTGAATTCTTGGATACAGGGAGAGGTAGTCAGCCCCAGCATTTT. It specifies CASSEFLDTGRGSQPQHF.

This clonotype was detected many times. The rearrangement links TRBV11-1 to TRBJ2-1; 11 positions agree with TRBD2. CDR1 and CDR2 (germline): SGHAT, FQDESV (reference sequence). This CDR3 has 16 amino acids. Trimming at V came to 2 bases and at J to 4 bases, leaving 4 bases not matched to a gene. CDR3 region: CASSLTGLAGYNEQFF. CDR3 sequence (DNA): TGTGCCAGCAGCTTAACCGGACTAGCGGGTTACAATGAGCAGTTCTTC.

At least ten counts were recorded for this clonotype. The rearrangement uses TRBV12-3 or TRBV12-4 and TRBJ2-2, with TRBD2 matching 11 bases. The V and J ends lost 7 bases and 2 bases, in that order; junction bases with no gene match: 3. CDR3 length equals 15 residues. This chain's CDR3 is CASKTSGENTGELFF. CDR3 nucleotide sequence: TGTGCCAGCAAGACTAGCGGGGAAAACACCGGGGAGCTGTTTTTT.

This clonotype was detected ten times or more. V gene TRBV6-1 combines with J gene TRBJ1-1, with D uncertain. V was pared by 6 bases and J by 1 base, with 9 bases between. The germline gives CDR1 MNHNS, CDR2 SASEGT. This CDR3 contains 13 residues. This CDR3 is CASRLDTNTEAFF. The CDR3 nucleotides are TGTGCCAGCAGACTAGACACGAACACTGAAGCTTTCTTT.

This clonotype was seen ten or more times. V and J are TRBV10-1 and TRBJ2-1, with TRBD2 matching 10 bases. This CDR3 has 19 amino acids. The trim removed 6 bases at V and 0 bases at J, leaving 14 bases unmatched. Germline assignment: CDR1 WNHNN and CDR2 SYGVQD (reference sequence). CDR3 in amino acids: CASSRGGLAGDSSYNEQFF. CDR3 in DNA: TGCGCCAGCAGCCGCGGGGGGCTAGCGGGAGATTCCTCCTACAATGAGCAGTTCTTC.

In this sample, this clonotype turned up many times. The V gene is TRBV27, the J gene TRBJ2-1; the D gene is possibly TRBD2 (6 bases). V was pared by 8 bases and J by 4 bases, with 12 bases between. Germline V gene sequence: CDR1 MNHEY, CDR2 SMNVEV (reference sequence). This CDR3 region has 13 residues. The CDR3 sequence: CASGEALYNEQFF. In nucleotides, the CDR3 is TGTGCCAGCGGGGAGGCTCTTTACAATGAGCAGTTCTTC.

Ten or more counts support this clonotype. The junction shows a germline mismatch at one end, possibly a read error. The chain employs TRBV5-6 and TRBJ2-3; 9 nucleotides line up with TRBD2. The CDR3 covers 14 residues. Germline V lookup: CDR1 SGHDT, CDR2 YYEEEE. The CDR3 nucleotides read TGCGCCAGCAGCTTTAGCGGGAGTACAGATACGCAGTATTTT. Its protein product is CASSFSGSTDTQYF.

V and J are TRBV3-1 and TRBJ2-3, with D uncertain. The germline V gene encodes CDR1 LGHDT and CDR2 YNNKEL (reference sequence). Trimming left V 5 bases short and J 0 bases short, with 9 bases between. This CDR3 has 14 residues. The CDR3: CASSARLSTDTQYF. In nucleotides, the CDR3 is TGTGCCAGCAGCGCCCGACTGAGCACAGATACGCAGTATTTT.

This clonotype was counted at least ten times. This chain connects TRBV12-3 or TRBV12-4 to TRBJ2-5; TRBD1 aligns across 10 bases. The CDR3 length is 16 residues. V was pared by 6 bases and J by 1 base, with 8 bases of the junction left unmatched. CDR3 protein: CASRVTGGQRQETQYF. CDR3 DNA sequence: TGTGCCAGCAGGGTGACAGGGGGCCAGCGCCAAGAGACCCAGTACTTC.